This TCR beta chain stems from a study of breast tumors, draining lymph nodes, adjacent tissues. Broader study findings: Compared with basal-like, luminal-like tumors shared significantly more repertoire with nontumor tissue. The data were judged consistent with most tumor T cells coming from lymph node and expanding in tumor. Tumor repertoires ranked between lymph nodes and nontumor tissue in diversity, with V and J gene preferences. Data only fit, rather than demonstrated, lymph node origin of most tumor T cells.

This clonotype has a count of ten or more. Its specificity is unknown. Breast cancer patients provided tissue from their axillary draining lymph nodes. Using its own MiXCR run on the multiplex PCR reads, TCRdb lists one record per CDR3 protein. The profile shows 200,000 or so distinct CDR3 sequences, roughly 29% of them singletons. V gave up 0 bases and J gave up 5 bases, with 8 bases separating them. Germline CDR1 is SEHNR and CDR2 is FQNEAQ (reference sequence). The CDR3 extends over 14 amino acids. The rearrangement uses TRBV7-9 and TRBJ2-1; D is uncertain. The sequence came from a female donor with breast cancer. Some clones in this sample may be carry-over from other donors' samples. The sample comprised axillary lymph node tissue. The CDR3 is CASSLAGSDNEQFF. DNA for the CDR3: TGTGCCAGCAGCTTAGCCGGGTCTGACAATGAGCAGTTCTTC.